The TCR beta chain under discussion was sequenced for a study of patients and donors after allogeneic stem cell transplantation. This clonotype has only a few counts. Using its own MiXCR run on the RT-PCR reads, TCRdb lists one record per CDR3 protein. Seen here are about 200,000 distinct CDR3 sequences, roughly 38% observed once, and the top ten hold more than 9%. The CDR3 is made up of 14 amino acids. The germline CDR1 and CDR2 sequences are MNHNY and SVGAGI (reference sequence). V shed 6 bases and J shed 9 bases, with 15 bases lying between them. V and J are TRBV6-6 and TRBJ1-6, with D maybe TRBD1 (5 bases). The sample consisted of blood, either unsorted or a sorted T cell fraction (not recorded which). This TCR came from a human donor who was either an allogeneic HSCT recipient or a stem cell or donor lymphocyte infusion donor (not recorded which). It is not recorded whose cells these are; they may come from a transplant donor. The CDR3 coding sequence is TGTGCCAGCAGCCTCAGGGCCTCGGGTTCACCCCTCCACTTT. Translating it yields CASSLRASGSPLHF.